This T cell receptor beta chain was identified during a study of shared clonotypes between healthy human individuals. The CDR3 contains 15 residues. Germline-derived CDR1 and CDR2 are SGHVS and FNYEAQ. The V segment lost 5 bases and the J segment 4 bases; nucleotides outside the gene matches: 5. Selected positively for CCR7 and CD45RO-negative, naive CD8 cells excluded terminally differentiated effector memory CD45RA+ cells. Points on this clone: Other DNA sequences in this specimen translate into the identical CDR3.

Method: immunoSEQ multiplex PCR; TCRdb's copy keeps in-frame clones and lacks some. The sample contains more than 2 million clones, 90% to 95% of which appear only once. Sequencing was performed on naive CD8+ T cells from PBMCs. The chain carries TRBV7-6 and TRBJ2-1; TRBD1 matches at 10 bases. The origin of this receptor is a man aged 18 to 29 in good health. Some clones in this sample may be carry-over from other donors' samples. The CDR3 is CASSPGTGVYNEQFF. CDR3 in DNA: TGTGCCAGCAGCCCAGGGACAGGGGTTTACAATGAGCAGTTCTTC.